This record covers a single T cell receptor (beta chain). Its antigen is unknown. This record belongs to a study of a mutant IDH1 vaccine in newly diagnosed glioma. In the study overall: Patients came in for eight vaccinations, in weeks 1, 3, 5, 7, 11, 15, 19 and 23. Patients got their first vaccination 4-6 weeks after radiotherapy alone, or with temozolomide cycles. The earlier regimen, radiotherapy, temozolomide, or both, was most often both.

Described time point: week 23, last vaccination. Topical imiquimod accompanied each vaccine dose, which consisted of 300 ug of mutant IDH1 20-mer peptide. Diagnosis in the donors showed new WHO grade 3 or 4 astrocytomas that were IDH1-mutant and ATRX-lost. Profiling relied on immunoSEQ multiplex PCR, and the TCRdb table lists in-frame clones only, not all of them. Among roughly 70,000 clones listed, roughly 84% were seen once. Germline V gene data show CDR1 as SGHRS and CDR2 as YFSETQ. The CDR3 consists of 15 residues. V was trimmed by 0 bases and J by 8 bases, leaving 17 bases between them. The rearrangement uses TRBV5-1 and TRBJ1-1; D not certain. This sample comprised PBMCs, obtained from a glioma patient whose treatment included an IDH1 peptide vaccine. The sequence derives from a man aged 18 to 30 with glioma. CDR3 amino acids: CASSLVLSTAHEAFF. Written as DNA, the CDR3 is TGCGCCAGCAGCTTGGTGCTGTCAACGGCCCACGAAGCTTTCTTT.